These T cell receptor beta chains were read from a single sample in a study of T-cell reconstitution after alpha-beta-depleted transplantation in children. TCRdb re-analysed the PCR reads in MiXCR, keeping a single row per CDR3 protein. The sample holds tens of thousands of distinct CDR3 sequences, roughly 6% seen once. The input for sequencing was PBMCs, mostly from graft donor cells, taken 180 days after TCRalphabeta/CD19-depleted stem cell transplant. Source of these receptors: a male patient under 18 who had a stem cell transplant for acute myeloid leukemia, so the T cells may come from the graft donor. The CDR3 runs from the conserved cysteine through the conserved F or W. Each record gives: CDR3 protein, CDR3 DNA, V gene, clone size, J gene, D gene. The D gene is left open where the match is weak. Clone size is stated in some rows and not others, as once, few, many or a class when expanded.

CASSQEGAVSYNEQFF TGTGCCAGCAGCCAAGAAGGGGCCGTATCCTACAATGAGCAGTTCTTC TRBV3-1 many TRBJ2-1 -
CASSPGQGDSPLHF TGTGCCAGCAGCCCCGGACAGGGGGATTCACCCCTCCACTTT TRBV9 many TRBJ1-6 TRBD1
CASSFRQVTNTGELFF TGTGCCAGCAGTTTCCGACAGGTTACGAACACCGGGGAGCTGTTTTTT TRBV12-3/TRBV12-4 many TRBJ2-2 -
CASSMTGALREQYF TGTGCCAGCTCCATGACAGGCGCCCTGAGGGAGCAGTACTTC TRBV5-4 few TRBJ2-7 -
CASSPQGEVNEQFF TGTGCCAGCAGCCCGCAGGGGGAAGTGAATGAGCAGTTCTTC TRBV4-2 many TRBJ2-1 TRBD1
CASTERPTGELFF TGTGCCAGCACGGAAAGGCCCACCGGGGAGCTGTTTTTT TRBV9 many TRBJ2-2 -
CASSLVGLAGGRNEQFF TGTGCCAGCAGTTTAGTGGGACTAGCGGGAGGACGCAATGAGCAGTTCTTC TRBV12-3/TRBV12-4 many TRBJ2-1 TRBD2
CSASRGNYGYTF TGCAGTGCTAGTCGGGGAAACTATGGCTACACCTTC TRBV20-1 many TRBJ1-2 -
CASSSTVGVPRAFF TGCGCCAGCAGCTCGACAGTTGGAGTTCCCCGAGCTTTCTTT TRBV5-1 many TRBJ1-1 -
CASSGGQGVRQPQHF TGTGCCAGCAGTGGCGGACAGGGCGTGCGTCAGCCCCAGCATTTT TRBV12-3/TRBV12-4 many TRBJ1-5 TRBD1
CASSPSPGTENQPQHF TGTGCCAGCTCACCGAGTCCCGGGACGGAAAATCAGCCCCAGCATTTT TRBV18 many TRBJ1-5 -
CASSPGPRGPRNEQFF TGTGCCAGCAGCCCCGGGCCACGGGGCCCACGCAATGAGCAGTTCTTC TRBV4-2 - TRBJ2-1 -
CASSPGTSGRYEQYF TGTGCCAGCAGCCCAGGGACTAGCGGGCGCTACGAGCAGTACTTC TRBV27 many TRBJ2-7 TRBD2
CSAPYAGRNYGYTF TGCAGTGCTCCCTACGCGGGACGGAACTATGGCTACACCTTC TRBV20-1 many TRBJ1-2 -
CSARDFSGQLNQPQHF TGCAGTGCTAGAGATTTTTCGGGACAGCTAAATCAGCCCCAGCATTTT TRBV20-1 many TRBJ1-5 TRBD1
CAMGPGLSRSDTQYF TGTGCCATGGGCCCGGGGCTCTCTAGGTCCGATACGCAGTATTTT TRBV5-6 - TRBJ2-3 -
CASSQSWGTQYF TGTGCCAGCAGCCAATCTTGGGGGACCCAGTACTTC TRBV6-5 few TRBJ2-5 -
CASSPGLGSAGELFF TGTGCCAGCTCTCCGGGACTAGGGTCGGCCGGGGAGCTGTTTTTT TRBV28 few TRBJ2-2 TRBD2
CASRTTGIRYGYTF TGTGCCAGCAGGACAACAGGGATTCGCTATGGCTACACCTTC TRBV6-2/TRBV6-3 many TRBJ1-2 -
CASSLQTGPLGRNTIYF TGTGCCAGCAGTTTACAGACAGGCCCCTTGGGTCGAAACACCATATATTTT TRBV28 - TRBJ1-3 -
CASSQYAGATDTQYF TGTGCCAGCAGTCAATACGCGGGGGCCACAGATACGCAGTATTTT TRBV7-9 many TRBJ2-3 -
CASRLGTSGYNEQFF TGTGCCAGCAGACTCGGGACTAGCGGCTACAATGAGCAGTTCTTC TRBV6-5 many TRBJ2-1 TRBD2
CAFSLDLGSTSGSLVQYF TGTGCCTTCAGTTTAGATTTGGGGTCTACTAGCGGGAGTTTGGTTCAGTACTTC TRBV12-3/TRBV12-4 few TRBJ2-4 TRBD2
CASSPQETGSNEQFF TGTGCCAGCAGCCCCCAGGAGACAGGGTCGAATGAGCAGTTCTTC TRBV6-4 many TRBJ2-1 TRBD1
CSVRQSTDTQYF TGCAGCGTTCGACAGTCCACAGATACGCAGTATTTT TRBV29-1 many TRBJ2-3 -
CASSSGGSGISYEQYF TGTGCCAGCAGCTCCGGTGGTAGCGGGATCTCCTACGAGCAGTACTTC TRBV5-4 many TRBJ2-7 TRBD2
CAWGRDLGAFF TGTGCCTGGGGTAGGGACCTAGGAGCTTTCTTT TRBV30 many TRBJ1-1 -
CSARIDTGNLETQYF TGCAGTGCTAGGATTGATACAGGGAATTTAGAGACCCAGTACTTC TRBV20-1 many TRBJ2-5 -
CASSPITDTEAFF TGTGCCAGCAGCCCTATAACAGACACTGAAGCTTTCTTT TRBV7-3 many TRBJ1-1 -
CASTRGAGEQYF TGTGCCAGCACCCGTGGGGCGGGCGAGCAGTACTTC TRBV6-2/TRBV6-3 few TRBJ2-7 -
CASSTQDRGGYEQYF TGTGCCAGCAGCACGCAGGACAGGGGAGGCTACGAGCAGTACTTC TRBV7-8 many TRBJ2-7 TRBD1
CASSPSSGTYNEQFF TGTGCCAGCTCACCATCTTCCGGGACCTACAATGAGCAGTTCTTC TRBV18 few TRBJ2-1 -
CAISDQSGPNYNEQFF TGTGCCATCAGTGACCAGAGCGGGCCGAACTACAATGAGCAGTTCTTC TRBV10-3 medium-sized TRBJ2-1 -
CASSASLPGDHTGELFF TGTGCCAGCAGCGCCTCCCTCCCGGGGGACCACACCGGGGAGCTGTTTTTT TRBV9 many TRBJ2-2 -
CASTSAGTGYPDTQYF TGTGCCAGCACCTCAGCGGGGACAGGTTACCCAGATACGCAGTATTTT TRBV12-3/TRBV12-4 many TRBJ2-3 -
CASSSRLPSGELFF TGTGCCAGCAGCTCCAGGCTGCCCTCCGGGGAGCTGTTTTTT TRBV5-1 - TRBJ2-2 -
CASSPTSGMDEQFF TGTGCCAGCTCACCGACTAGCGGGATGGATGAGCAGTTCTTC TRBV18 many TRBJ2-1 TRBD2
CASSLGSRTSGDTGELFF TGTGCCAGCAGCTTAGGGTCCCGGACTAGCGGGGACACCGGGGAGCTGTTTTTT TRBV7-3 medium-sized TRBJ2-2 TRBD2
CSAELAGASYEQYF TGCAGTGCAGAACTAGCGGGGGCCTCCTACGAGCAGTACTTC TRBV20-1 many TRBJ2-7 TRBD2
CASSSTGADTQPQHF TGTGCCAGCAGCTCTACCGGGGCCGACACTCAGCCCCAGCATTTT TRBV5-5 many TRBJ1-5 -
CSVEGITAPYGYTF TGCAGCGTTGAGGGAATAACAGCGCCTTATGGCTACACCTTC TRBV29-1 many TRBJ1-2 -
CASSRRLAGGSEQYF TGCGCCAGCAGTCGCCGCCTAGCGGGAGGTAGTGAGCAGTACTTC TRBV10-2 - TRBJ2-7 TRBD2
CSAKSSGSSYEQYF TGCAGTGCTAAATCTAGCGGGAGCTCCTACGAGCAGTACTTC TRBV20-1 many TRBJ2-7 TRBD2
CASSYVGRDQPQHF TGTGCCAGCAGTTACGTGGGACGGGATCAGCCCCAGCATTTT TRBV6-2/TRBV6-3 many TRBJ1-5 -
CASRRTGEGEKLFF TGTGCCAGCAGGCGGACGGGGGAAGGGGAAAAACTGTTTTTT TRBV12-3/TRBV12-4 many TRBJ1-4 -
CASSLSGSIKNIQYF TGTGCCAGCAGCTTAAGCGGGAGTATCAAAAACATTCAGTACTTC TRBV7-9 many TRBJ2-4 TRBD2
CASSKGSGRRDNEQFF TGTGCCAGCAGCAAGGGGAGCGGGAGACGGGACAATGAGCAGTTCTTC TRBV21-1 - TRBJ2-1 -
CASSLGQIYYEQYF TGTGCCAGCAGCCTAGGACAGATTTATTACGAGCAGTACTTC TRBV7-2 many TRBJ2-7 -
CASSLRQGQGGNTEAFF TGTGCCAGCAGCCTAAGACAGGGACAGGGGGGGAACACTGAAGCTTTCTTT TRBV7-9 many TRBJ1-1 TRBD1
CASSLLTGAYNSPLHF TGTGCCAGCAGCCTTCTGACAGGGGCCTATAATTCACCCCTCCACTTT TRBV2 many TRBJ1-6 TRBD1
CASSLAQGPYEQYF TGTGCCAGCAGCTTGGCACAGGGCCCCTACGAGCAGTACTTC TRBV5-5 medium-sized TRBJ2-7 -
CASFDPFSVSEQFF TGTGCCAGCTTCGATCCCTTTAGTGTTAGTGAGCAGTTCTTC TRBV2 many TRBJ2-1 -
CASSVSGFVGTQYF TGTGCCAGCAGCGTTAGCGGATTTGTGGGGACCCAGTACTTC TRBV6-1 many TRBJ2-5 -